Each of the 18 T cell receptor beta chains below was sequenced from the same sample in a study of blood T cell repertoires in COVID-19. This table comes from immunoSEQ multiplex PCR, and its TCRdb copy is limited to in-frame clones, with some not included. The table has roughly 200,000 clones, roughly four fifths seen once. Sequenced sample: PBMCs or T cells enriched from blood (not recorded which). Receptors were obtained from a woman aged 50 to 60 who had been exposed to COVID-19.

The gene calls are TRBV4-1 and TRBJ2-2; 8 bases fit TRBD2. The CDR3 contains 18 residues. The V segment lost 2 bases and the J segment 6 bases; nucleotides outside the gene matches: 14. From germline, CDR1 is MGHRA and CDR2 YSYEKL. CDR3 residues: CASSQIKPGLGMAGELFF. CDR3 nucleotide sequence: TGCGCCAGCAGCCAAATAAAACCGGGACTAGGAATGGCCGGGGAGCTGTTTTTT.

This chain links TRBV5-8 with TRBJ1-1; D call uncertain. Trimming cost V 0 bases and J 4 bases, with 7 bases left between them. The CDR3 extends over 13 amino acids. Germline CDR1 and CDR2: SGHTS and YDEGEE. The CDR3 region is CASSLVDTTEAFF. The CDR3 DNA reads TGTGCCAGCAGCTTGGTCGACACCACTGAAGCTTTCTTT.

The J gene is TRBJ1-4, the V gene TRBV7-9; D is unresolved. This CDR3 comprises 16 residues. Per germline, CDR1 SEHNR and CDR2 FQNEAQ (reference sequence). Trimming cost V 4 bases and J 7 bases, with 19 bases left between them. The CDR3 DNA is TGTGCCAGCAGCTCGGGTTCCGGACTCTCGGGTGAAAAACTGTTTTTT. Protein sequence: CASSSGSGLSGEKLFF.

V usage is TRBV10-2 and J usage is TRBJ1-1, with 7 bases aligning to TRBD1. With 8 bases clipped from V and 2 bases from J, the junction kept 8 bases outside the gene matches. This CDR3 comprises 14 residues. Germline loops: CDR1 WSHSY, CDR2 SAAADI. CDR3 region: CASGRQGVNTEAFF. The CDR3 region has the DNA TGCGCCAGCGGTCGACAGGGAGTAAACACTGAAGCTTTCTTT.

The chain has TRBV29-1 and TRBJ2-5; the D gene is possibly TRBD2 (7 bases). This CDR3 contains 14 residues. Germline CDR1 SQVTM, CDR2 ANQGSEA. V lost 4 bases, J lost 2 bases, and 14 bases lay in between. The CDR3 coding sequence is TGCAGCGTTGGTCGGGGGGCGCAACAAGAGACCCAGTACTTC. This translates into CSVGRGAQQETQYF.

The chain uses TRBV10-1 and TRBJ2-1; 12 nucleotides line up with TRBD2. J lost 10 bases, V lost 0 bases, and 7 bases had no gene match. The length of the CDR3 is 16 residues. Germline assignment: CDR1 WNHNN and CDR2 SYGVQD (reference sequence). This CDR3 is CASSESTSGGRDEQFF. DNA for the CDR3: TGCGCCAGCAGTGAGTCGACTAGCGGGGGCCGGGACGAGCAGTTCTTC.

This clone was observed once. The J gene is TRBJ2-2, the V gene TRBV5-4; D gene uncertain. This CDR3 has 15 amino acids. V lost 2 bases to trimming and J lost 0 bases, with 8 bases between them. The germline gives CDR1 SGHNT, CDR2 YYREEE (reference sequence). The CDR3 protein is CASSFPGTNTGELFF. CDR3 in DNA: TGTGCCAGCAGCTTCCCAGGCACGAACACCGGGGAGCTGTTTTTT.

The gene calls are TRBV19 and TRBJ1-5; possible D gene TRBD1, 5 bases. V gave up 6 bases and J gave up 4 bases, with 10 bases separating them. CDR3 length: 13 residues. Germline V gene data show CDR1 as LNHDA and CDR2 as SQIVND (reference sequence). CDR3 bases: TGTGCCAGTAGGGGGGGGTGGAATCAGCCCCAGCATTTT. Encoded protein: CASRGGWNQPQHF.

V is TRBV6-1 and J is TRBJ2-5, with TRBD2 matching over 11 bases. V was clipped by 3 bases and J by 5 bases; unmatched bases: 5. Germline V gene lookup returns CDR1 MNHNS and CDR2 SASEGT. The CDR3 totals 15 residues. CDR3 sequence reads: CASSEGSGGVETQYF. The CDR3 nucleotides are TGTGCCAGCAGTGAGGGTAGCGGGGGGGTGGAGACCCAGTACTTC.

V gene TRBV27 combines with J gene TRBJ2-5, with D tentatively TRBD2 (5 bases). V lost 0 bases and J 5 bases, leaving 19 bases between the germline ends. The CDR3 is 17 residues long. CDR1 is MNHEY, CDR2 SMNVEV, per germline (reference sequence). CDR3 sequence: CASSLSRRMGRGETQYF. The CDR3 DNA is TGTGCCAGCAGTTTATCGAGGCGGATGGGGAGAGGGGAGACCCAGTACTTC.

The chain is built from TRBV5-1 and TRBJ1-2; D gene uncertain. Between the trimmed V and J ends, which lost 0 bases and 4 bases, there was a span of 16 bases. This CDR3 is 16 amino acids long. CDR1 is SGHRS and CDR2 is YFSETQ in the germline V gene. The CDR3 here is CASSLAGGLLLYGYTF. CDR3 nucleotides: TGCGCCAGCAGCTTGGCCGGAGGACTACTCCTCTATGGCTACACCTTC.

The sample holds a few counts of this clone. Compared with germline, one end of the junction differs, possibly owing to a read error. The CDR3 protein is CASSYYMGQPVAF. CDR3 in DNA: TGTGCCAGCAGTTACTACATGGGACAGCCCGTCGCCTTC. This rearrangement joins TRBV6-5 to TRBJ1-2, with 7 bases that match TRBD1. Germline V gene data show CDR1 as MNHEY and CDR2 as SVGAGI. The CDR3 is 13 residues long.

This chain uses TRBV6-5 with TRBJ1-1; 8 bases are a match to TRBD1. This CDR3 contains 14 residues. V gave up 11 bases and J gave up 1 base; unmatched junction bases: 9. The germline CDR1 and CDR2 sequences are MNHEY and SVGAGI. This chain's CDR3 is CALRLTGGNTEAFF. As DNA, the CDR3 is TGTGCCCTAAGGCTCACAGGGGGGAACACTGAAGCTTTCTTT.

V usage is TRBV10-3 and J usage is TRBJ1-3, with 7 positions matching TRBD1. The J segment lost 0 bases and the V segment lost 6 bases, leaving 5 bases of the junction unmatched. The V gene's germline CDR1 is ENHRY and CDR2 SYGVKD. This CDR3 is 15 amino acids long. CDR3 sequence: CAIRRDSFSGNTIYF. DNA of the CDR3: TGTGCCATCAGAAGGGACAGCTTCTCTGGAAACACCATATATTTT.

V gene TRBV23-1 combines with J gene TRBJ2-5, with TRBD1 identical over 10 bases. TRBV23-1 is treated as an ORF (open reading frame) with a function not yet certain. Losses at the gene ends were 9 bases for V and 1 base for J; bases not matched to a gene: 17. The CDR3 is 18 residues long. CDR3 sequence: CARNRDRGIKEVQETQYF. The CDR3, as DNA: TGCGCCAGAAACCGGGACAGGGGTATTAAGGAGGTCCAAGAGACCCAGTACTTC.

The chain is built from TRBV29-1 and TRBJ2-3; D is unresolved. Germline V gives CDR1 SQVTM, CDR2 ANQGSEA. The ends were cut back, 4 bases at V and 6 bases at J, with 20 bases in the middle. The CDR3 runs 15 residues. The CDR3 coding sequence is TGCAGCGTTGGAGAGGATCACGCGGTCGGGGATACGCAGTATTTT. Residues: CSVGEDHAVGDTQYF.

The V gene is TRBV27, the J gene TRBJ2-7, with D unresolved. V gave up 2 bases and J gave up 0 bases, with 8 bases separating them. The CDR3 is 14 amino acids. The germline gives CDR1 MNHEY, CDR2 SMNVEV (reference sequence). The DNA for the CDR3 is TGTGCCAGCAGTTTAACATTTCTCTCCTACGAGCAGTACTTC. Its protein is CASSLTFLSYEQYF.

This clone was recorded only once. The gene calls are TRBV7-3 and TRBJ1-2; 8 bases are a match to TRBD1. The trim removed 6 bases at V and 6 bases at J, leaving 15 bases unmatched. This CDR3 has 16 residues. Germline V CDR1 and CDR2: SGHTA, FQGTGA. The CDR3 here is CASRSRPGGATDGYTF. In nucleotides, the CDR3 is TGTGCCAGCAGATCCAGACCAGGGGGCGCGACGGATGGCTACACCTTC. The variable domain in full, with the rest retrieved from reference TRBV7-3 and TRBJ1-2, is GAGVSQTPSNKVTEKGKYVELRCDPISGHTALYWYRQSLGQGPEFLIYFQGTGAADDSGLPNDRFFAVRPEGSVSTLKIQRTERGDSAVYLCASRSRPGGATDGYTFGSGTRLTVV.